The present T cell receptor beta chain was sequenced within a study of blood T cells in healthy people across ages. The CDR3 covers 12 residues. Unmatched junction bases numbered 1, after V lost 4 bases and J lost 2 bases. In germline, CDR1 is DFQATT, CDR2 SNEGSKA (reference sequence). Primed by a sample-barcoded 5' primer and a J-beta primer mix, a second PCR proceeded for 7 to 11 cycles. TCRdb fed the 5' RACE reads into MiXCR, producing one record per CDR3 protein. The sample lists about 2 million distinct CDR3 sequences; less than 50% were seen once. Whole-study findings and limits: A roughly linear fall in TCR beta diversity per million T cells was seen with increasing age. Diversity estimates from one million T cells were considered underestimates.

The table lists this clonotype with a few counts. Its target is not known. The specimen sequenced was blood. The V call is TRBV20-1, the J call TRBJ2-5; TRBD1 agrees at 7 bases. The origin of this receptor is a woman aged 40 to 55 in good health. For the CDR3, the DNA is TGCAGTGCTATACAGGGGCAAGAGACCCAGTACTTC. Amino acids: CSAIQGQETQYF.